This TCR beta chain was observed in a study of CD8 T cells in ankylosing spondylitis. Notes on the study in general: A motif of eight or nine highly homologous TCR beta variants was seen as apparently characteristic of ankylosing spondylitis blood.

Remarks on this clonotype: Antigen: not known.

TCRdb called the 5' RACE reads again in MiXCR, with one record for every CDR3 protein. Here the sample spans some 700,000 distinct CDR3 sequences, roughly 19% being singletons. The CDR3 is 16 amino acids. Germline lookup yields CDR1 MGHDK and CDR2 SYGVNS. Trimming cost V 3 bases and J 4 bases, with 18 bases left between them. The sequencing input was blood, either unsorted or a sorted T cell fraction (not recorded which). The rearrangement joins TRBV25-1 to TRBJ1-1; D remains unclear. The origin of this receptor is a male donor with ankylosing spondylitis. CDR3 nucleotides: TGTGCCAGCAGTGATTGGACCGAGAAAGGAGGCACTGAAGCTTTCTTT. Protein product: CASSDWTEKGGTEAFF.